A selection of T cell receptor beta chains follows, all from one sample in a study of blood T cell repertoires in COVID-19. Using immunoSEQ multiplex PCR, the repertoire was profiled, and TCRdb retains in-frame clones only, with some absent. Of hundreds of thousands of clones detected, under 95% appear once; the ten largest clones hold less than 3.5%. Sequenced input: peripheral blood. These receptors all stem from a woman under 30 who had recovered from COVID-19. Each CDR3 is given with its conserved first and last residue. The D gene is left open where the match is weak. Rows give clone size only sometimes, using once, few, many, or a class for an expanded clone.

CDR3 protein,CDR3 DNA,D gene,J gene,V gene,clone size
CASSDDSINTEAFF,TGTGCCAGCAGTGATGACAGCATAAACACTGAAGCTTTCTTT,NA,TRBJ1-1,TRBV2,NA
CASSILRGYMNTEAFF,TGTGCCAGTAGTATTCTTCGGGGTTATATGAACACTGAAGCTTTCTTT,NA,TRBJ1-1,TRBV19,NA
CASSLVGRLVSGANVLTF,TGTGCCAGCAGCTTGGTGGGCAGGTTGGTTTCTGGGGCCAACGTCCTGACTTTC,NA,TRBJ2-6,TRBV5-6,NA
CASSLSVGRETQYF,TGCGCCAGCAGCTTAAGTGTGGGGAGAGAGACCCAGTACTTC,NA,TRBJ2-5,TRBV5-1,once
CASSLALAGNLHFDTQYF,TGCGCCAGCAGCTTGGCACTAGCGGGAAACCTGCACTTTGATACGCAGTATTTT,TRBD2,TRBJ2-3,TRBV5-1,NA
CASSPTQGALNTIYF,TGTGCCAGCTCACCCACACAGGGGGCGCTGAACACCATATATTTT,TRBD1,TRBJ1-3,TRBV18,NA
CASSLGSGRDTQYF,TGCGCCAGCAGCTTGGGTAGCGGGCGGGATACGCAGTATTTT,TRBD2,TRBJ2-3,TRBV5-1,NA
CASSSMGAVAFF,TGTGCCAGCAGCTCGATGGGCGCAGTGGCTTTCTTT,NA,TRBJ1-1,TRBV5-4,NA
CASSYRGSTDTQYF,TGTGCCAGCAGTTACAGGGGTTCCACAGATACGCAGTATTTT,NA,TRBJ2-3,TRBV6-5,NA
CASSVWRDSNEQFF,TGTGCCAGCAGCGTATGGAGGGACTCCAATGAGCAGTTCTTC,NA,TRBJ2-1,TRBV7-6,once
CASSLPTSGRHEQFF,TGTGCCAGCAGCTTACCGACTAGCGGGAGACATGAGCAGTTCTTC,NA,TRBJ2-1,TRBV21-1,NA
CASSFRGGSYNEQFF,TGTGCCAGCAGCTTTCGCGGGGGCTCCTACAATGAGCAGTTCTTC,TRBD2,TRBJ2-1,TRBV11-2,NA
CASSTYGLAGPKAEQFF,TGTGCCAGTAGTACCTACGGACTAGCGGGGCCAAAGGCTGAGCAGTTCTTC,TRBD2,TRBJ2-1,TRBV19,NA
CASSEGPSNSPLHF,TGTGCCAGCAGTGAAGGTCCCAGTAATTCACCCCTCCACTTT,NA,TRBJ1-6,TRBV6-1,NA
CASSFQGIAGNTIYF,TGCGCCAGCAGCTTCCAGGGAATTGCAGGAAACACCATATATTTT,NA,TRBJ1-3,TRBV5-1,NA
CSVEEAPGLAENDNEQFF,TGCAGCGTTGAAGAAGCCCCCGGACTAGCGGAGAACGACAATGAGCAGTTCTTC,TRBD2,TRBJ2-1,TRBV29-1,NA
CASSRSILFGNTIYF,TGTGCCAGCAGCCGTAGCATCTTGTTTGGAAACACCATATATTTT,NA,TRBJ1-3,TRBV27,few
CASSPRGSSVEQFF,TGTGCCAGCAGCCCCCGTGGGTCTAGCGTAGAGCAGTTCTTC,NA,TRBJ2-1,TRBV7-2,once
CASRLSVGREGLTGELFF,TGTGCCAGCAGATTATCAGTCGGGCGGGAGGGCCTCACCGGGGAGCTGTTTTTT,TRBD2,TRBJ2-2,TRBV7-9,NA
CASTQSRYVFNEQFF,TGTGCCAGTACCCAGTCCCGATACGTGTTCAATGAGCAGTTCTTC,NA,TRBJ2-1,TRBV19,NA
CASSYSGLVLGNTIYF,TGTGCCAGCAGTTACTCGGGCCTCGTTCTTGGAAACACCATATATTTT,NA,TRBJ1-3,TRBV6-2/TRBV6-3,NA
CATSRGGLAGGSTDTQYF,TGTGCCACCAGCAGAGGAGGACTAGCGGGAGGGAGCACAGATACGCAGTATTTT,TRBD2,TRBJ2-3,TRBV15,NA
CASSPGAYGYTF,TGTGCCAGCAGCCCAGGGGCATATGGCTACACCTTC,NA,TRBJ1-2,TRBV7-2,NA
CASRRQGEISGYTF,TGTGCCAGCAGGCGACAGGGAGAAATCTCTGGCTACACCTTC,TRBD1,TRBJ1-2,TRBV19,NA
CASSPFALVNTEAFF,TGCGCCAGCAGTCCCTTTGCACTCGTAAACACTGAAGCTTTCTTT,NA,TRBJ1-1,TRBV23-1,NA
CASSPDLGRGYGYTF,TGTGCCAGCTCACCAGACTTAGGGCGGGGGTATGGCTACACCTTC,NA,TRBJ1-2,TRBV18,once
CASSPKAGLNTEAFF,TGTGCCAGCTCACCGAAAGCCGGGTTGAACACTGAAGCTTTCTTT,NA,TRBJ1-1,TRBV18,NA
CASSRRIADEAFF,TGTGCCAGCAGCCGCCGGATAGCCGATGAAGCTTTCTTT,NA,TRBJ1-1,TRBV11-2,NA
CASSPHRVSYGYTF,TGTGCCAGTAGTCCCCACAGGGTTAGCTATGGCTACACCTTC,NA,TRBJ1-2,TRBV19,NA
CASSQTSGQGNNEQFF,TGTGCCAGCAGCCAAACTAGCGGCCAAGGAAACAATGAGCAGTTCTTC,TRBD2,TRBJ2-1,TRBV7-2,NA
CASSPRPYPEGQYF,TGTGCCAGCAGCCCCCGCCCATACCCAGAGGGCCAGTACTTC,NA,TRBJ2-5,TRBV3-1/TRBV3-2,NA
CASSPGGAYNEQFF,TGTGCCAGCTCACCAGGCGGGGCGTACAATGAGCAGTTCTTC,NA,TRBJ2-1,TRBV18,NA
CASSANRGSRTEAFF,TGTGCCAGCAGCGCGAACAGGGGGTCTCGCACTGAAGCTTTCTTT,TRBD1,TRBJ1-1,TRBV9,few
CASSPPNLSGNTIYF,TGTGCCAGTAGTCCCCCTAACTTATCTGGAAACACCATATATTTT,NA,TRBJ1-3,TRBV19,once
CASRDIGLAGGQETQYF,TGTGCCAGCAGAGATATTGGACTAGCGGGAGGACAAGAGACCCAGTACTTC,TRBD2,TRBJ2-5,TRBV2,NA
CASSLDRLAGKSGTQYF,TGTGCCAGCAGCTTAGACCGCCTAGCGGGGAAGTCTGGTACGCAGTATTTT,TRBD2,TRBJ2-3,TRBV11-3,NA
CASSSPWVSGSFAYNEQFF,TGTGCCAGCTCTAGCCCGTGGGTTAGCGGGAGCTTTGCCTACAATGAGCAGTTCTTC,TRBD2,TRBJ2-1,TRBV9,NA
CASSLGREEFF,TGTGCCAGCAGCTTAGGACGGGAGGAGTTCTTC,TRBD2,TRBJ2-1,TRBV7-9,NA
CASSLAGSGTYNEQFF,TGCGCCAGCAGCTTGGCGGGTAGCGGGACCTACAATGAGCAGTTCTTC,TRBD2,TRBJ2-1,TRBV5-1,NA
CASSIRQGLGYTF,TGTGCCAGTAGTATTCGGCAGGGATTAGGCTACACCTTC,NA,TRBJ1-2,TRBV19,NA
CASSLGGGFSGNTIYF,TGTGCCAGCAGCTTGGGAGGTGGGTTCTCTGGAAACACCATATATTTT,NA,TRBJ1-3,TRBV5-4,NA
CASSPLAGTLNTEAFF,TGTGCCAGCAGCCCGTTGGCAGGGACTTTGAACACTGAAGCTTTCTTT,NA,TRBJ1-1,TRBV5-5,NA
CASSPDRKGDNEQFF,TGCGCCAGCAGCCCGGACAGGAAAGGGGACAATGAGCAGTTCTTC,TRBD1,TRBJ2-1,TRBV5-1,NA
CASSQVPGQRGNEQFF,TGCGCCAGCAGCCAAGTCCCGGGACAGCGAGGCAATGAGCAGTTCTTC,TRBD1,TRBJ2-1,TRBV4-3,NA
CASSLLAGEEIEQFF,TGTGCCAGCAGCCTACTAGCGGGAGAGGAAATTGAGCAGTTCTTC,TRBD2,TRBJ2-1,TRBV14,NA
CASKASGSSYNEQFF,TGTGCCAGTAAAGCTAGCGGGAGCTCCTACAATGAGCAGTTCTTC,TRBD2,TRBJ2-1,TRBV19,NA
CATSDRGRQGAESSYNEQFF,TGTGCCACCAGTGATAGGGGGAGACAGGGGGCCGAAAGCTCCTACAATGAGCAGTTCTTC,TRBD1,TRBJ2-1,TRBV24-1,NA